The sequence of this T cell receptor beta chain was determined in a study of blood T cell repertoires in COVID-19. Study summary: T cells, B-cell-depleted T cells, or PBMCs supplied cDNA or gDNA.

Only in-frame clones appear in the TCRdb table, and some are missing; sequencing was by immunoSEQ multiplex PCR. The sample shows 350,000 or so clones, just over 85% of them seen only once. This clone has just a few counts. Categorization into cohorts depended on clinical history that participants reported. The V end was cut by 0 bases, the J end by 8 bases, with 12 bases between. CDR3 length equals 14 residues. Germline V gene data show CDR1 as MGHRA and CDR2 as YSYEKL. The chain links TRBV4-1 to TRBJ2-3, with D possibly being TRBD1 (5 bases). The sequencing input was PBMCs or T cells enriched from blood (not recorded which). The TCR comes from a woman aged 40-49 years with acute COVID-19. The CDR3 reads CASSQDRVTGTQYF. The CDR3, as DNA: TGCGCCAGCAGCCAAGACAGGGTAACGGGTACGCAGTATTTT.